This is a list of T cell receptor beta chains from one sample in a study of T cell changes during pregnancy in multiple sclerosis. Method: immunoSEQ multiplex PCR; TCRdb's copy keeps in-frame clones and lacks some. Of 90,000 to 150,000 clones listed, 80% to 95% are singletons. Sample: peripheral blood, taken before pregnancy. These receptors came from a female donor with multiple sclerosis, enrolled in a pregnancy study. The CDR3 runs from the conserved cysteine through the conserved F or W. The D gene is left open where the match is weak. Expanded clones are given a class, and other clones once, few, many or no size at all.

cdr3_nt: TGCGCCAGCAGCCTAACAGGGATCAATCAGCCCCAGCATTTT
cdr3_aa: CASSLTGINQPQHF
clone_size: NA
d_call: NA
j_call: TRBJ1-5
v_call: TRBV6-1

cdr3_nt: TGTGCCAGCTCACCTAACAGGATTGAAGAGACCCAGTACTTC
cdr3_aa: CASSPNRIEETQYF
clone_size: once
d_call: NA
j_call: TRBJ2-5
v_call: TRBV18

cdr3_nt: TGTGCCAGCAGTGAGTCGGGACAGACGTACAATGAGCAGTTCTTC
cdr3_aa: CASSESGQTYNEQFF
clone_size: NA
d_call: TRBD1
j_call: TRBJ2-1
v_call: TRBV9

cdr3_nt: TGTGCCAGCAGCCCCCTAGCGGGAGTAGGTGATACGCAGTATTTT
cdr3_aa: CASSPLAGVGDTQYF
clone_size: once
d_call: TRBD2
j_call: TRBJ2-3
v_call: TRBV5-6

cdr3_nt: TGTGCCATCAGTGTAGAGGCAGATACGCAGTATTTT
cdr3_aa: CAISVEADTQYF
clone_size: NA
d_call: NA
j_call: TRBJ2-3
v_call: TRBV10-3

cdr3_nt: TGTGCCAGCAGTTTACTAAGGACAGGGGACACTGAAGCTTTCTTT
cdr3_aa: CASSLLRTGDTEAFF
clone_size: NA
d_call: TRBD1
j_call: TRBJ1-1
v_call: TRBV27

cdr3_nt: TGTGCCAGCAGCTTAAGGAGGGGCCCCGGATTTCAAGAGACCCAGTACTTC
cdr3_aa: CASSLRRGPGFQETQYF
clone_size: NA
d_call: NA
j_call: TRBJ2-5
v_call: TRBV7-2

cdr3_nt: TGTGCCATCAGTACAGGGTCTATCTACGAGCAGTACTTC
cdr3_aa: CAISTGSIYEQYF
clone_size: NA
d_call: NA
j_call: TRBJ2-7
v_call: TRBV10-3

cdr3_nt: TGTGCCAGCAGCCCCCTAGCGGTGGAAGAGACCCAGTACTTC
cdr3_aa: CASSPLAVEETQYF
clone_size: NA
d_call: TRBD2
j_call: TRBJ2-5
v_call: TRBV11-1

cdr3_nt: TGTGCCAGCAGGGAGCAGTGGAACACTGAAGCTTTCTTT
cdr3_aa: CASREQWNTEAFF
clone_size: NA
d_call: NA
j_call: TRBJ1-1
v_call: TRBV6-1

cdr3_nt: TGTGCCAGCAGTTGGACTAGCGGGACGGTAGATACGCAGTATTTT
cdr3_aa: CASSWTSGTVDTQYF
clone_size: NA
d_call: TRBD2
j_call: TRBJ2-3
v_call: TRBV6-1

cdr3_nt: TGTGCCATCAGTGAGTCGAACAGGGGGGATACCGGGGAGCTGTTTTTT
cdr3_aa: CAISESNRGDTGELFF
clone_size: NA
d_call: TRBD1
j_call: TRBJ2-2
v_call: TRBV10-3

cdr3_nt: TGTGCCAGCAGCCAAGAATGGCTAGCACGTGAGCAGTTCTTC
cdr3_aa: CASSQEWLAREQFF
clone_size: NA
d_call: NA
j_call: TRBJ2-1
v_call: TRBV4-2

cdr3_nt: TGTGCCAGCAGTGAACTAGCGGGAGACTACAATGAGCAGTTCTTC
cdr3_aa: CASSELAGDYNEQFF
clone_size: NA
d_call: TRBD2
j_call: TRBJ2-1
v_call: TRBV6-1

cdr3_nt: TGTGCCAGCAGTGCAAGTCACAGGGTAGACCACGAGCAGTACTTC
cdr3_aa: CASSASHRVDHEQYF
clone_size: NA
d_call: NA
j_call: TRBJ2-7
v_call: TRBV6-5

cdr3_nt: TGTGCCAGCAGTGACAATCCAGACAGGGTTGGTCAGCCCCAGCATTTT
cdr3_aa: CASSDNPDRVGQPQHF
clone_size: NA
d_call: TRBD1
j_call: TRBJ1-5
v_call: TRBV2

cdr3_nt: TGTGCCAGCAGCGAGCCGGGACTAGCGGGAGGGCCACAGTTCTTC
cdr3_aa: CASSEPGLAGGPQFF
clone_size: NA
d_call: NA
j_call: TRBJ2-1
v_call: TRBV21-1

cdr3_nt: TGTGCCAGCAGCTTAACAGTTCAAGAGACCCAGTACTTC
cdr3_aa: CASSLTVQETQYF
clone_size: NA
d_call: NA
j_call: TRBJ2-5
v_call: TRBV7-6

cdr3_nt: TGCGCCAGCAGCTCCACTACAGGGAGTCAGCCCCAGCATTTT
cdr3_aa: CASSSTTGSQPQHF
clone_size: NA
d_call: NA
j_call: TRBJ1-5
v_call: TRBV5-1

cdr3_nt: TGTGCCAGCAGCCGAACTAGCGGAGCCTACAATGAGCAGTTCTTC
cdr3_aa: CASSRTSGAYNEQFF
clone_size: NA
d_call: TRBD2
j_call: TRBJ2-1
v_call: TRBV27

cdr3_nt: TGTGCCAGCAGCTTAGGAGTGACCGGGGAGCTGTTTTTT
cdr3_aa: CASSLGVTGELFF
clone_size: NA
d_call: NA
j_call: TRBJ2-2
v_call: TRBV11-2

cdr3_nt: TGTGCCAGCAGTAAGGAGGGAGGGTTGACTGAAGCTTTCTTT
cdr3_aa: CASSKEGGLTEAFF
clone_size: NA
d_call: NA
j_call: TRBJ1-1
v_call: TRBV6-1

cdr3_nt: TGTGCCAGCAGCCTCCCCCCGGGACAGAGCTCCTACGAGCAGTACTTC
cdr3_aa: CASSLPPGQSSYEQYF
clone_size: NA
d_call: TRBD1
j_call: TRBJ2-7
v_call: TRBV5-4

cdr3_nt: TGTGCCTGGACGGCGGGAAGCAATCAGCCCCAGCATTTT
cdr3_aa: CAWTAGSNQPQHF
clone_size: NA
d_call: NA
j_call: TRBJ1-5
v_call: TRBV30

cdr3_nt: TGCAGCGTTGTGAGGCCAGCACCTAACTATGGCTACACCTTC
cdr3_aa: CSVVRPAPNYGYTF
clone_size: NA
d_call: NA
j_call: TRBJ1-2
v_call: TRBV29-1

cdr3_nt: TGTGCCAGCAGTTTAGTTGGGCATGGCACAGATACGCAGTATTTT
cdr3_aa: CASSLVGHGTDTQYF
clone_size: NA
d_call: NA
j_call: TRBJ2-3
v_call: TRBV28

cdr3_nt: TGTGCCATCAGTGAGGTCGGAGGGACTGAAGCTTTCTTT
cdr3_aa: CAISEVGGTEAFF
clone_size: NA
d_call: NA
j_call: TRBJ1-1
v_call: TRBV10-3

cdr3_nt: TGTGCCACCAGCATCAGTATAAACTATGGCTACACCTTC
cdr3_aa: CATSISINYGYTF
clone_size: NA
d_call: NA
j_call: TRBJ1-2
v_call: TRBV15

cdr3_nt: TGTGCCAGCAGCTACTCTGGGACTCAAGGGGTCTACGAGCAGTACTTC
cdr3_aa: CASSYSGTQGVYEQYF
clone_size: NA
d_call: NA
j_call: TRBJ2-7
v_call: TRBV9

cdr3_nt: TGTGCCAGCAGTCTAAAGGGACAGGGAGTCGAGCAGTACTTC
cdr3_aa: CASSLKGQGVEQYF
clone_size: NA
d_call: TRBD1
j_call: TRBJ2-7
v_call: TRBV27

cdr3_nt: TGTGCCAGTAGTATCGCAGGGGGCTCCTACGAGCAGTACTTC
cdr3_aa: CASSIAGGSYEQYF
clone_size: NA
d_call: TRBD1
j_call: TRBJ2-7
v_call: TRBV19

cdr3_nt: TGTGCCAGCAGTTCCGACCCACAGGGAGTCAACGTCCTGACTTTC
cdr3_aa: CASSSDPQGVNVLTF
clone_size: NA
d_call: NA
j_call: TRBJ2-6
v_call: TRBV28

cdr3_nt: TGTGCCAGCAGTTTGAAGGGACAGGAAGAGACCCAGTACTTC
cdr3_aa: CASSLKGQEETQYF
clone_size: NA
d_call: TRBD1
j_call: TRBJ2-5
v_call: TRBV28

cdr3_nt: TGTGCCATCAGTGAGTCTTTGGACAGGGGGCCGAATTGGAATGAAAAACTGTTTTTT
cdr3_aa: CAISESLDRGPNWNEKLFF
clone_size: NA
d_call: TRBD1
j_call: TRBJ1-4
v_call: TRBV10-3

cdr3_nt: TGTGCCAGCACCGGACAGTCCGAGCAGTACTTC
cdr3_aa: CASTGQSEQYF
clone_size: NA
d_call: NA
j_call: TRBJ2-7
v_call: TRBV6-1

cdr3_nt: TGTGCCAGTAGCCCGCAGGGCGTAGTCTACGAGCAGTACTTC
cdr3_aa: CASSPQGVVYEQYF
clone_size: few
d_call: NA
j_call: TRBJ2-7
v_call: TRBV19

cdr3_nt: TGTGCCAGCAGCTTACCCTATCGCTCTGGAAACACCATATATTTT
cdr3_aa: CASSLPYRSGNTIYF
clone_size: NA
d_call: NA
j_call: TRBJ1-3
v_call: TRBV11-2

cdr3_nt: TGTGCCTGGAGTGTAGCCTTGCTTGGTGGAAACACCATATATTTT
cdr3_aa: CAWSVALLGGNTIYF
clone_size: NA
d_call: NA
j_call: TRBJ1-3
v_call: TRBV30

cdr3_nt: TGTGCCAGCAGTTACGCTCAGGGTGTCGGGGAGCTGTTTTTT
cdr3_aa: CASSYAQGVGELFF
clone_size: once
d_call: NA
j_call: TRBJ2-2
v_call: TRBV6-5

cdr3_nt: TGTGCCAGCAGCCAAGATCGGCGGGGGGTTCCTAACTATGGCTACACCTTC
cdr3_aa: CASSQDRRGVPNYGYTF
clone_size: NA
d_call: NA
j_call: TRBJ1-2
v_call: TRBV4-2

cdr3_nt: TGTGCCAGTAGCACCGGGACAGGGAGCGGAGAGACCCAGTACTTC
cdr3_aa: CASSTGTGSGETQYF
clone_size: NA
d_call: TRBD1
j_call: TRBJ2-5
v_call: TRBV19

cdr3_nt: TGTGCCAGCTCACCACCAGGGGGCATCTACAATGAGCAGTTCTTC
cdr3_aa: CASSPPGGIYNEQFF
clone_size: NA
d_call: TRBD1
j_call: TRBJ2-1
v_call: TRBV18

cdr3_nt: TGTGCCAGCAGCCCGACAGGGAAAGAGAACTATGGCTACACCTTC
cdr3_aa: CASSPTGKENYGYTF
clone_size: NA
d_call: TRBD1
j_call: TRBJ1-2
v_call: TRBV28

cdr3_nt: TGTGCCAGCAGCTCCACAACAGGGGCTGAAGCTTTCTTT
cdr3_aa: CASSSTTGAEAFF
clone_size: NA
d_call: TRBD1
j_call: TRBJ1-1
v_call: TRBV7-2

cdr3_nt: TGTGCCAGTAGTAACCCGACTAGCGGCTCCTACGAGCAGTACTTC
cdr3_aa: CASSNPTSGSYEQYF
clone_size: NA
d_call: TRBD2
j_call: TRBJ2-7
v_call: TRBV19

cdr3_nt: TGTGCCAGCAGCTTGTACGGAGTGAACACTGAAGCTTTCTTT
cdr3_aa: CASSLYGVNTEAFF
clone_size: NA
d_call: NA
j_call: TRBJ1-1
v_call: TRBV5-6

cdr3_nt: TGTGCCAGCAGCTTAGCTAGCGGGAACTACAATGAGCAGTTCTTC
cdr3_aa: CASSLASGNYNEQFF
clone_size: NA
d_call: TRBD2
j_call: TRBJ2-1
v_call: TRBV7-2

cdr3_nt: TGTGCCTGGAGTCCCGACCCTAGGTTTTCTGAAGCTTTCTTT
cdr3_aa: CAWSPDPRFSEAFF
clone_size: large
d_call: NA
j_call: TRBJ1-1
v_call: TRBV30

cdr3_nt: TGTGCCAGCAGCCAGAATAATCAGCCCCAGCATTTT
cdr3_aa: CASSQNNQPQHF
clone_size: NA
d_call: NA
j_call: TRBJ1-5
v_call: TRBV7-2

cdr3_nt: TGTGCCAGCAGTTTAGCGGGGGGTGTAGGGCGCCGCTATGGCTACACCTTC
cdr3_aa: CASSLAGGVGRRYGYTF
clone_size: once
d_call: NA
j_call: TRBJ1-2
v_call: TRBV28